This T cell receptor (beta chain) comes out of a study of shared T cell receptors in the human thymus. Profiling relied on immunoSEQ multiplex PCR, and the TCRdb table lists in-frame clones only, not all of them. The profile covers 540,000 or so clones, with 78% appearing a single time and around 0.012% taken by the ten largest. The same data also went into a second study, on human thymus T cells.

This TCR derives from a boy under two years old with a congenital heart defect. Sequencing was carried out using thymocytes.

This CDR3 is CASSRTGGNTEAFF. DNA of the CDR3: TGTGCCAGTAGTAGGACAGGGGGGAACACTGAAGCTTTCTTT. The chain couples TRBV19 to TRBJ1-1, with TRBD1 matching 10 bases. This CDR3 spans 14 amino acids. Looked up from germline, CDR1 is LNHDA and CDR2 is SQIVND (reference sequence). V dropped 4 bases and J dropped 1; count of bases not matched to a gene: 0.